This T cell receptor (beta chain) was identified during a study of T-cell memory formation after mild COVID-19. This clonotype has a handful of counts. TCRdb re-called the 5' RACE reads through MiXCR, storing one row per CDR3 protein. The table lists approximately 400,000 distinct CDR3 sequences, 24% of them singletons. Sequencing was done on a sample of PBMCs or a T cell subset sorted from them (not recorded which). The clonotype comes from an adult woman who had mild COVID-19 (a few samples of this study predate the infection). Cell type and time point are not known.

The CDR3 sequence is CASSSGTPGVFGYTF. DNA for the CDR3: TGTGCCAGCTCATCCGGGACTCCCGGAGTTTTTGGCTACACCTTC. V and J are TRBV18 and TRBJ1-2; maybe TRBD1 (5 bases). The CDR3 spans 15 residues. Trimming removed 5 bases at V and 7 bases at J, with 20 bases between. The germline gives CDR1 KGHSH, CDR2 LQKENI.